A single sample gave rise to the 20 T cell receptor beta chains below, sequenced in a study of blood T cell repertoires in COVID-19 (dated by TCRdb to 2018 to 2021). Library preparation was by the immunoSEQ multiplex PCR assay. The immuneACCESS repertoire file appears here via TCRdb, limited to in-frame rearrangements. These files lack a portion of the clones; in checked studies, under half of the deficit traces to unresolved V genes, and the cause of the others is not known. This sample lists about 180,000 clones; roughly 80% were detected once. The leading ten clones occupy approximately 7.3% of the sample. The sequenced sample was peripheral blood. The receptors were sampled from a human donor in a cohort sampled during active COVID-19.

The V gene is TRBV11-3, the J gene TRBJ2-1, with 12 positions matching TRBD2. Trimming removed 5 bases from V and 4 bases from J; junction bases left unmatched: 12. Germline CDR1 reads SGHNT; CDR2 reads YENEEA. The length of the CDR3 is 18 residues. The CDR3 here is CASSPGGGLAGGYNEQFF. Written as DNA, the CDR3 is TGTGCCAGCAGCCCCGGTGGGGGGCTAGCGGGGGGGTACAATGAGCAGTTCTTC.

V usage is TRBV7-8 and J usage is TRBJ2-5; D ambiguous. The CDR3 extends over 13 amino acids. Germline V CDR1 and CDR2: SGHVS, FQNEAQ. V shed 5 bases and J shed 1 base, with 8 bases lying between them. CDR3 region: CASSNQVQETQYF. The CDR3 coding sequence is TGTGCCAGCAGCAACCAGGTCCAAGAGACCCAGTACTTC.

The rearrangement joins TRBV7-2 to TRBJ1-1; D uncertain. The ends were cut back, 5 bases at V and 1 base at J, with 14 bases in the middle. CDR3 length equals 15 residues. Germline assignment: CDR1 SGHTA and CDR2 FQGNSA. CDR3 sequence (DNA): TGTGCCAGCAGCCCTTCCCCTTATTGGAACACTGAAGCTTTCTTT. It translates to CASSPSPYWNTEAFF.

J is TRBJ2-7 and V is TRBV27; perhaps TRBD1 as D (5 bases). CDR3 length: 15 residues. V was pared by 5 bases and J by 2 bases, with 16 bases between. Germline-derived CDR1 and CDR2 are MNHEY and SMNVEV (reference sequence). The CDR3 reads CASSPWGQGAYEQYF. In DNA form, the CDR3 reads TGTGCCAGCAGTCCTTGGGGTCAAGGGGCCTACGAGCAGTACTTC.

The chain has TRBV19 and TRBJ1-3; TRBD1 matches at 7 bases. V shed 7 bases, J shed 4 bases, and the junction held 7 bases outside the gene matches. There are 14 residues in the CDR3. The germline gives CDR1 LNHDA, CDR2 SQIVND (reference sequence). The CDR3 protein is CASNGGGAGNTIYF. DNA of the CDR3: TGTGCCAGTAATGGAGGGGGCGCAGGAAACACCATATATTTT. The whole variable domain, remainder taken from reference TRBV19 and TRBJ1-3, is DGGITQSPKYLFRKEGQNVTLSCEQNLNHDAMYWYRQDPGQGLRLIYYSQIVNDFQKGDIAEGYSVSREKKESFPLTVTSAQKNPTAFYLCASNGGGAGNTIYFGEGSWLTVV.

The sample holds one count of this clone. V gene TRBV3-1 (or the pseudogene TRBV3-2) combines with J gene TRBJ2-7; TRBD2 aligns across 8 bases. From germline, CDR1 is LGHDT and CDR2 YNNKEL (reference sequence). The V segment lost 4 bases and the J segment 3 bases; nucleotides outside the gene matches: 5. The CDR3 has 14 amino acids. CDR3: CASSRPGGGYEQYF. The CDR3 nucleotides read TGTGCCAGCAGCCGCCCCGGGGGGGGCTACGAGCAGTACTTC.

The chain links TRBV2 to TRBJ1-1, with TRBD1 matching 9 bases. V gave up 4 bases and J gave up 7 bases; unmatched junction bases: 4. Germline V CDR1 and CDR2: SNHLY, FYNNEI. The CDR3 is made up of 13 amino acids. CDR3: CASSGGQGGEAFF. In nucleotides, the CDR3 is TGTGCCAGCAGTGGGGGACAGGGCGGTGAAGCTTTCTTT.

This clone has a handful of counts. CDR3 residues: CASTEVALNNEQFF. The CDR3 bases are TGTGCCAGCACTGAGGTCGCACTCAACAATGAGCAGTTCTTC. The rearrangement joins TRBV2 to TRBJ2-1; no reliable D call. Germline CDR1 reads SNHLY; CDR2 reads FYNNEI. The CDR3 extends over 14 amino acids. Trimming took off 7 bases at V and 5 bases at J, with 15 bases between the two ends. The variable domain in full, completed from reference TRBV2 and TRBJ2-1, reads EPEVTQTPSHQVTQMGQEVILRCVPISNHLYFYWYRQILGQKVEFLVSFYNNEISEKSEIFDDQFSVERPDGSNFTLKIRSTKLEDSAMYFCASTEVALNNEQFFGPGTRLTVL.

V usage is TRBV7-3 and J usage is TRBJ2-1; weak D call: TRBD2 (6 bases). The CDR3 extends over 12 amino acids. Germline values: CDR1 SGHTA, CDR2 FQGTGA. Between the trimmed V and J ends, which lost 5 bases and 10 bases, there was a span of 12 bases. The CDR3 sequence: CASSPNRGEQFF. Written as DNA, the CDR3 is TGTGCCAGCAGCCCCAACCGGGGGGAGCAGTTCTTC.

The V call is TRBV10-3, the J call TRBJ1-1; D is unclear. Germline assignment: CDR1 ENHRY and CDR2 SYGVKD. This CDR3 comprises 13 residues. V was clipped by 10 bases and J by 5 bases, with 17 bases between them. CDR3 nucleotides: TGTGCCACCTTAGCGGACGGCGGGACTGAAGCTTTCTTT. Translation gives CATLADGGTEAFF.

The chain recombines TRBV3-1 (or the pseudogene TRBV3-2) with TRBJ1-1, with D perhaps TRBD1 (5 bases). From germline, CDR1 is LGHDT and CDR2 YNNKEL (reference sequence). The CDR3 has 14 amino acids. The V gene lost 0 bases and the J gene lost 9 bases, with 14 bases spanning the gap. As DNA, the CDR3 is TGTGCCAGCAGCCAAGAGGTAGAAGGGGCTCAAGCTTTCTTT. It is translated as CASSQEVEGAQAFF.

The rearrangement joins TRBV7-9 to TRBJ2-7; the match to TRBD2 covers 7 bases. Germline V gene lookup returns CDR1 SEHNR and CDR2 FQNEAQ (reference sequence). The CDR3 is made up of 16 amino acids. V lost 4 bases, J lost 0 bases, and 9 bases stayed unmatched. The CDR3 DNA reads TGTGCCAGCAGCTCCCCAGAAGCGGGGCCCTCCTACGAGCAGTACTTC. Amino acids: CASSSPEAGPSYEQYF. Combining the CDR3 with reference TRBV7-9 and TRBJ2-7 gives the whole variable domain DTGVSQNPRHKITKRGQNVTFRCDPISEHNRLYWYRQTLGQGPEFLTYFQNEAQLEKSRLLSDRFSAERPKGSFSTLEIQRTEQGDSAMYLCASSSPEAGPSYEQYFGPGTRLTVT.

This clone was counted a few times. The rearrangement uses TRBV6-5 and TRBJ1-1, with 7 bases that match TRBD1. This CDR3 contains 14 residues. Trimming cost V 5 bases and J 5 bases; bases outside gene matches: 8. Germline V CDR1 and CDR2: MNHEY, SVGAGI. The CDR3 region is CASSTRQGRTEAFF. CDR3 coding DNA: TGTGCCAGCAGTACACGACAGGGTAGGACTGAAGCTTTCTTT.

This clone appeared a few times. The rearrangement links TRBV5-1 to TRBJ1-3; the D gene is possibly TRBD1 (5 bases). Germline values: CDR1 SGHRS, CDR2 YFSETQ. The CDR3 totals 17 residues. V was cut by 4 bases and J by 1 base, with 18 bases left in between. The CDR3 nucleotides are TGCGCCAGCAGCATTAATGGGGATCAGGGATCTGGAAACACCATATATTTT. This codes for CASSINGDQGSGNTIYF.

This chain uses TRBV7-9 with TRBJ1-4, with D unclear. Germline CDR1 reads SEHNR; CDR2 reads FQNEAQ (reference sequence). This CDR3 region has 15 residues. V was trimmed by 4 bases and J by 6 bases, leaving 15 bases between them. The CDR3 coding sequence is TGTGCCAGCAGCTCACCTTCGGGCGGGGATGAAAAACTGTTTTTT. It is translated as CASSSPSGGDEKLFF.

The chain joins TRBV2 to TRBJ2-7; maybe TRBD1 (6 bases). This CDR3 is 13 amino acids long. Germline V gene sequence: CDR1 SNHLY, CDR2 FYNNEI. Trimming took off 8 bases at V and 5 bases at J, with 16 bases between the two ends. CDR3 DNA sequence: TGTGCCAGCCTCATAACAGGGCCCCACGAGCAGTACTTC. Translating gives CASLITGPHEQYF. Drawing the rest from reference TRBV2 and TRBJ2-7, the complete variable domain is EPEVTQTPSHQVTQMGQEVILRCVPISNHLYFYWYRQILGQKVEFLVSFYNNEISEKSEIFDDQFSVERPDGSNFTLKIRSTKLEDSAMYFCASLITGPHEQYFGPGTRLTVT.

V is TRBV4-2 and J is TRBJ2-5; 9 nucleotides align to TRBD2. J gave up 5 bases and V 2 bases, and 9 bases lay outside the gene matches. The CDR3 sequence is 16 residues long. Germline CDR1 is LGHNA and CDR2 is YNFKEQ. This chain's CDR3 is CASSQRGSGGFETQYF. Written as DNA, the CDR3 is TGTGCCAGCAGCCAAAGGGGTAGCGGGGGCTTTGAGACCCAGTACTTC.

J is TRBJ1-2 and V is TRBV6-1; D is unclear. The CDR3 runs 15 residues. Between the trimmed V and J ends, which lost 1 base and 4 bases, there was a span of 13 bases. Germline V gene lookup returns CDR1 MNHNS and CDR2 SASEGT. The CDR3 spells CASSEGVTGLYGYTF. The CDR3 DNA reads TGTGCCAGCAGTGAAGGGGTCACTGGGCTCTATGGCTACACCTTC.

The chain links TRBV6-6 to TRBJ1-4; maybe TRBD1 (6 bases). The CDR3 runs to 15 residues. Deletions cut 4 bases from V and 8 bases from J, with 17 bases between. Germline CDR1 and CDR2: MNHNY and SVGAGI (reference sequence). The CDR3: CASSSHRDTIEKLFF. In DNA, the CDR3 is TGTGCCAGCAGTTCGCACCGGGACACTATCGAAAAACTGTTTTTT.

J is TRBJ2-3 and V is TRBV10-2; D remains unclear. Germline-derived CDR1 and CDR2 are WSHSY and SAAADI. The length of the CDR3 is 12 residues. Trimming pared 7 bases from V and 2 bases from J, leaving 7 bases between. The CDR3 DNA is TGCGCCAGCACAGGCCCCACAGATACGCAGTATTTT. Translating it yields CASTGPTDTQYF.